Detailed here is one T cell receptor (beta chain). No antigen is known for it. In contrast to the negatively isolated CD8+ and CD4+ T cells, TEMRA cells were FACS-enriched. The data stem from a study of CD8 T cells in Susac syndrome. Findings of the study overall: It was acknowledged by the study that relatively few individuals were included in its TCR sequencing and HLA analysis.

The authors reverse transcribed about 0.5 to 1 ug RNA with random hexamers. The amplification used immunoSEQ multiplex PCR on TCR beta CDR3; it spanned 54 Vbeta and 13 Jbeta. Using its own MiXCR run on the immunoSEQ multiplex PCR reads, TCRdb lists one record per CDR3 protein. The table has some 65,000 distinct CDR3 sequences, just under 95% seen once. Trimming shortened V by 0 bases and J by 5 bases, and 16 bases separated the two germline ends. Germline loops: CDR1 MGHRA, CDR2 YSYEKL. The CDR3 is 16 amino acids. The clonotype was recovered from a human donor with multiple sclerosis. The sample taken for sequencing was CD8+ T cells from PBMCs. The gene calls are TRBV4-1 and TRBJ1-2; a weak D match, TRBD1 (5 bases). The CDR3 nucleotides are TGCGCCAGCAGCCAAGATTTGATTCGGGGCCTTTATGGCTACACCTTC. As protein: CASSQDLIRGLYGYTF.